These 12 T cell receptor beta chains came from one sample sequenced in a study of tumor-infiltrating lymphocytes in primary liver carcinoma. DNA and RNA were both co-extracted from approximately 22-30 mg of bulk tissue that had not been sorted. Production of TCR beta cDNA used approximately 480 ng total RNA together with a constant-region primer. TCR beta libraries came from three nested multiplex PCR rounds using slightly modified ARM-PCR. Use of TRBV1-TRBV30 forward primers with a C-beta reverse primer characterized the first two PCR rounds, which lasted nine to eleven cycles each. Each CDR3 protein gets one entry after TCRdb re-called the multiplex PCR reads with MiXCR. Of roughly 36,000 distinct CDR3 sequences listed, approximately 71% were seen once; the top ten hold more than 35%. Sequencing used tumor-adjacent normal liver tissue. The receptor source for this set is a middle-aged man with primary liver carcinoma and hepatitis B virus infection.

With regard to this clonotype: Mismatch with germline at one junction end may stem from a read error. The V gene is TRBV6-2 or TRBV6-3, the J gene TRBJ1-1; D call uncertain. The V gene's germline CDR1 is MNHEY and CDR2 SVGEGT. This CDR3 is built from 12 residues. The CDR3 DNA follows: TGTGCCAGCAGCCAACTACGAGGGAAAGCTATCTTT. Amino acids: CASSQLRGKAIF.

About this clonotype: Mismatch with germline at one junction end may stem from a read error. The gene calls are TRBV11-2 and TRBJ2-1, with TRBD2 matching over 10 bases. CDR1 is SGHAT, CDR2 FQNNGV, per germline. The CDR3 sequence is 17 residues long. CDR3 nucleotide sequence: TGTGCCAGCGGCTTAGAGTACAGCGGGAGGGCCTACAATGAGCAATTCTTC. It yields the protein CASGLEYSGRAYNEQFF. The whole variable domain, filled in from reference TRBV11-2 and TRBJ2-1, reads EAGVAQSPRYKIIEKRQSVAFWCNPISGHATLYWYQQILGQGPKLLIQFQNNGVVDDSQLPKDRFSAERLKGVDSTLKIQPAKLEDSAVYLCASGLEYSGRAYNEQFFGPGTRLTVL.

To note about this clonotype: Mismatch with germline at one junction end may stem from a read error. V gene TRBV20-1 combines with J gene TRBJ2-3; possible D gene TRBD1, 5 bases. Looked up from germline, CDR1 is DFQATT and CDR2 is SNEGSKA (reference sequence). The CDR3 runs to 16 residues. CDR3 nucleotides: TGCAGTGCTAGAGAGGAGCCCGGTAGAAGCACAGGTACGCAGTATTTT. It is translated as CSAREEPGRSTGTQYF.

Notes on this clonotype: This likely comes from a read error, as the CDR3 has no conserved phenylalanine or tryptophan at its end. The V gene is TRBV6-5, the J gene TRBJ2-5; 7 bases align to TRBD1. This CDR3 spans 14 amino acids. In germline, CDR1 is MNHEY, CDR2 SVGAGI. The CDR3 protein is CSSRQQGWEETQYL. The CDR3 DNA is TGTTCCAGCAGGCAACAGGGGTGGGAAGAGACCCAGTACTTA.

With respect to this clonotype: The junction departs from the called germline gene at one end, perhaps through a read error. The CDR3 nucleotides read TGTGCCAGCAATTTAAACCCTGGAATCGGAGATACGCAGTATTTT. Translation: CASNLNPGIGDTQYF. The chain couples TRBV28 to TRBJ2-3; no definite D call. This CDR3 is 15 amino acids long. Germline lookup yields CDR1 MDHEN and CDR2 SYDVKM.

In regard to this clonotype: A read error may be the cause here, since a much bigger clone is one base away. This sequence joins TRBV7-9 and TRBJ2-7, with 11 nucleotides matching TRBD1. CDR3 size: 16 residues. Germline-derived CDR1 and CDR2 are SEHNR and FQNEAQ (reference sequence). The CDR3 DNA sequence: TGTGTCAGCAGCTTATGGGGACAGGGGGACGGCTACGAGCAGTACTTC. This gives the protein CVSSLWGQGDGYEQYF.

This clonotype appeared a single time. Because it lacks the conserved phenylalanine or tryptophan at the end, this CDR3 is likely a read error. The V call is TRBV2, the J call TRBJ2-1; 13 nucleotides agree with TRBD2. V trimming: 4 bases; J trimming: 10 bases; junction bases outside the gene matches: 4. Per the germline V gene, CDR1 is SNHLY and CDR2 is FYNNEI. The CDR3 extends over 14 amino acids. The CDR3 here is CASSVLAGGEEQFS. DNA for the CDR3: TGTGCCAGCAGTGTACTAGCGGGAGGGGAGGAGCAGTTCTCC.

J is TRBJ2-5 and V is TRBV29-1, with D perhaps matching TRBD2 (6 bases). Germline CDR1 SQVTM, CDR2 ANQGSEA. The CDR3 length is 12 residues. The chain's CDR3 is CSVWGDQETQYF. In DNA form, the CDR3 reads TGCAGTGTTTGGGGGGATCAAGAGACCCAGTACTTC.

There are a few counts of this clonotype. The junction departs from germline at one end; a sequencing error may be responsible. V usage is TRBV4-2 and J usage is TRBJ1-1; D is undetermined. Germline CDR1 and CDR2: LGHNA and YNFKEQ. The CDR3 sequence is 16 residues long. The CDR3 protein is CASSPRASGLNTEAFF. CDR3 coding DNA: TGTGCCAGCAGCCCGAGGGCCTCCGGACTGAACACAGAAGCTTTCTTT.

The V and J genes are TRBV29-1 and TRBJ1-1; D is uncertain. With 3 bases removed from V and 13 bases from J, the gap between germline ends came to 18 bases. Germline CDR1 SQVTM, CDR2 ANQGSEA. This CDR3 contains 12 residues. The CDR3 DNA follows: TGCAGCGTTGAGAACGGCAGGACTGAAATTTTCTTT. This sequence encodes CSVENGRTEIFF. Complete variable domain (other parts from reference TRBV29-1 and TRBJ1-1): SAVISQKPSRDICQRGTSLTIQCQVDSQVTMMFWYRQQPGQSLTLIATANQGSEATYESGFVIDKFPISRPNLTFSTLTVSNMSPEDSSIYLCSVENGRTEIFFGQGTRLTVV.

Turning to this clonotype: Without the conserved terminal phenylalanine or tryptophan, this CDR3 likely stems from a read error. The chain couples TRBV11-3 to TRBJ1-5; maybe TRBD1 (5 bases). Germline loops: CDR1 SGHNT, CDR2 YENEEA. With 10 bases removed from V and 6 bases from J, the gap between germline ends came to 22 bases. The CDR3 is 15 amino acids. CDR3: CANSLDLGVAQPQHS. CDR3 sequence (DNA): TGTGCCAACAGTTTAGATCTGGGGGTGGCTCAGCCCCAGCATTCT.

A few counts support this clonotype. A read error is possible here, since a much larger clone lies one base away. The genes are TRBV30 and TRBJ1-1, with a tentative D call TRBD1 (5 bases). The CDR3 totals 12 residues. Germline V gene lookup returns CDR1 GTSNPN and CDR2 SVGIG (reference sequence). The CDR3 DNA sequence: TGTGCCCGGAGTCGGGATAGGGGTGAAGCTTTCTTT. Amino acid sequence: CARSRDRGEAFF.